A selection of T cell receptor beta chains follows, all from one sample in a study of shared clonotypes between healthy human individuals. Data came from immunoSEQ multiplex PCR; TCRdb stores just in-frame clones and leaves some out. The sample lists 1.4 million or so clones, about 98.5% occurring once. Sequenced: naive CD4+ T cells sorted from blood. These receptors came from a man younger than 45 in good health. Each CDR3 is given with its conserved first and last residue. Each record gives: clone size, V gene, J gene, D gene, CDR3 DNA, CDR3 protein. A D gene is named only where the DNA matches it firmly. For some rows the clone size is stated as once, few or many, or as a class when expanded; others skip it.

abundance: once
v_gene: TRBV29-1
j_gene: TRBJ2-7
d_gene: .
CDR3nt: TGCAGCGTTGGGACAGCCGCGGACGAGCAGTACTTC
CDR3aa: CSVGTAADEQYF

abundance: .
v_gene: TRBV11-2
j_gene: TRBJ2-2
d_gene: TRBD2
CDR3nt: TGTGCCAGCATTCGACTAGCGGGAGCCACCGGGGAGCTGTTTTTT
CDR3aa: CASIRLAGATGELFF

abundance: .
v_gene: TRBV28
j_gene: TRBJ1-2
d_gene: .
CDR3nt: TGTGCCAGCAGTACCCGATCTGGTGGCTACACCTTC
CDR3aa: CASSTRSGGYTF

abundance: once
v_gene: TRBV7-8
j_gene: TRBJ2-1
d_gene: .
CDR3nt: TGTGCCAGCAGCTTAAAGACAGACCGACTCTACAATGAGCAGTTCTTC
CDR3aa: CASSLKTDRLYNEQFF

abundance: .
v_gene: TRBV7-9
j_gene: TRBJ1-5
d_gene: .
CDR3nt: TGTGCCAGCAGCCCCCTGCTGGGGGGCTCTCAGCCCCAGCATTTT
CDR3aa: CASSPLLGGSQPQHF

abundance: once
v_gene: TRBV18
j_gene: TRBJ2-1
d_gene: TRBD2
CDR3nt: TGTGCCAGCTCAAAAACTAGCGGGAGCGCATTGAGCTCCTACAATGAGCAGTTCTTC
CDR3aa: CASSKTSGSALSSYNEQFF

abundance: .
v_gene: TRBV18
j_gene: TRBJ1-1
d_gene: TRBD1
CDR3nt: TGTGCCAGCTCCCGGGACAGCCTCAAAGCTTTCTTT
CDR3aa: CASSRDSLKAFF

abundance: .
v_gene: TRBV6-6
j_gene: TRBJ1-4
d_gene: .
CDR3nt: TGTGCCAGCAGTTATGAGGTTCCAAGCGGTGAAAAACTGTTTTTT
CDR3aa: CASSYEVPSGEKLFF

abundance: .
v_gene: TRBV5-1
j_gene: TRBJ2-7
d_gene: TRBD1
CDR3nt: TGCGCCAGCAGCCAAACGACAGGGGGGAACGAGCAGTACTTC
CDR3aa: CASSQTTGGNEQYF

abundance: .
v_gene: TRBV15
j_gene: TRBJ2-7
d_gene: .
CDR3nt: TGTGCCACCTTAGGCCCGTCCTACGAGCAGTACTTC
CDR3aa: CATLGPSYEQYF

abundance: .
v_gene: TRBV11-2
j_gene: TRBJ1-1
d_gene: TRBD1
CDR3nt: TGTGCCAGCAGCTCGAGATCAGGGGGGGAAGCTTTCTTT
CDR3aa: CASSSRSGGEAFF

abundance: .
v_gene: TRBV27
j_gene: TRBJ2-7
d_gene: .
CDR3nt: TGTGCCAGCAGTTTTTGGGGCAAAAAATACGAGCAGTACTTC
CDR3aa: CASSFWGKKYEQYF

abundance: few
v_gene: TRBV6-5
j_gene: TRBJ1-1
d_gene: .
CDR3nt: TGTGCCAGCAGTCTCGGGAGGAGGACTGAAGCTTTCTTT
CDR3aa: CASSLGRRTEAFF

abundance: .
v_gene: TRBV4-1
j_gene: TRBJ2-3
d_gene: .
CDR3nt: TGCGCCAGCAGCCCAAGGGGGGCCGGGCCAGATACGCAGTATTTT
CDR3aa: CASSPRGAGPDTQYF

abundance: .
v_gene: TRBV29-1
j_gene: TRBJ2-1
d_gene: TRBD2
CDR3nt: TGCAGCGGACTAGCGATCTCAGGGTACAATGAGCAGTTCTTC
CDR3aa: CSGLAISGYNEQFF

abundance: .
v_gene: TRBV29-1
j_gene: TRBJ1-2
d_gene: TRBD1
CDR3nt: TGCAGCGGACAAGGGACAGGTCCAGGCTACACCTTC
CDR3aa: CSGQGTGPGYTF

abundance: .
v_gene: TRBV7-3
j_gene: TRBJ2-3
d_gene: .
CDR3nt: TGTGCCAGCAGCTTAAGGATCCCCGGAGGGACTGGCACAGATACGCAGTATTTT
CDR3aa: CASSLRIPGGTGTDTQYF

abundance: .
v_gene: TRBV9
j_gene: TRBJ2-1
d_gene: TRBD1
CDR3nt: TGTGCCAGCAGCGGGGCCCTCGGACAGGGGCGCAGGGAGCAGTTCTTC
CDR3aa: CASSGALGQGRREQFF

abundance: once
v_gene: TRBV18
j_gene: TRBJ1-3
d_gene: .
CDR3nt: TGTGCCAGCTCCCTCAACTCCCTCGGAAACACCATATATTTT
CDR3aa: CASSLNSLGNTIYF

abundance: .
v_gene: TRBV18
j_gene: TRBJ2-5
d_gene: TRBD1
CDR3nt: TGTGCCAGCTCACCAGGACAGGGGGCCCAAGAGACCCAGTACTTC
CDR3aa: CASSPGQGAQETQYF

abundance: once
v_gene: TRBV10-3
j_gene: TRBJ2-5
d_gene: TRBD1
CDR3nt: TGTGCCATCAGCCCGGGACAGGGGGAGACCCAGTACTTC
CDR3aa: CAISPGQGETQYF

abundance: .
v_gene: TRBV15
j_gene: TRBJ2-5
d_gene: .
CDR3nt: TGTGCCACCAGCAGGCCGGCCGGAGGGAGAGCGACCCAGTACTTC
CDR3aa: CATSRPAGGRATQYF

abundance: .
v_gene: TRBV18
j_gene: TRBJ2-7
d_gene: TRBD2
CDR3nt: TGTGCCAGCTCACCAGGAGCGGGAGCTAGAAACGAGCAGTACTTC
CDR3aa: CASSPGAGARNEQYF

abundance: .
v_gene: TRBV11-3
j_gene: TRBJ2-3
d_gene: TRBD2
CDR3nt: TGTGCCAGCAGCCTCACTAGCGGGAGGGCCATAGATACGCAGTATTTT
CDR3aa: CASSLTSGRAIDTQYF

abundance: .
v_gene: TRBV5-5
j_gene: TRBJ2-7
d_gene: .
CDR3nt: TGTGCCAGCAGCTTGATAGGGCTCCCCTACGAGCAGTACTTC
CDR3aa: CASSLIGLPYEQYF

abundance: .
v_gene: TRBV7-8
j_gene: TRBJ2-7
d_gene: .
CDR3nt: TGTGCCAGCAGCTTAGGTATTAGCGGAGCCTCCTACGAGCAGTACTTC
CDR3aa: CASSLGISGASYEQYF

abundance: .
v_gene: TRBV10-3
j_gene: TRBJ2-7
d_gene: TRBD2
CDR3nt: TGTGCCGTACAGACTAGCGGGAGGCCCGAGCAGTACTTC
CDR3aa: CAVQTSGRPEQYF

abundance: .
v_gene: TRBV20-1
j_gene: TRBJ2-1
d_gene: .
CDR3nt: TGCAGTGCTCCCTTAGTTCATGAGCAGTTCTTC
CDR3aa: CSAPLVHEQFF